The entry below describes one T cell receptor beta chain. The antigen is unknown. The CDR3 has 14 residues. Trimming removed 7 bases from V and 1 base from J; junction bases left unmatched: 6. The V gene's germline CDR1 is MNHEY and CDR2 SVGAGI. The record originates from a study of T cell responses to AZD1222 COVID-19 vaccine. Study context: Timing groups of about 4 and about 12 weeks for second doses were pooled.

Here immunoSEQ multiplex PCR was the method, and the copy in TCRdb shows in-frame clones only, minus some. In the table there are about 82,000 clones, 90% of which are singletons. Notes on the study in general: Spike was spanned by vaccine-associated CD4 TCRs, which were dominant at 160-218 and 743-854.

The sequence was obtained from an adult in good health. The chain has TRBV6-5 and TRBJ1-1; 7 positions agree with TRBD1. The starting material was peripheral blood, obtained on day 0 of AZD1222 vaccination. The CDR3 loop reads CASKSGTANTEAFF. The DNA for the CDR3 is TGTGCCAGCAAATCCGGGACAGCGAACACTGAAGCTTTCTTT.